Listed here are 25 T cell receptor beta chains from one sample, sequenced in a study of T-cell memory formation after mild COVID-19. TCRdb analysed the 5' RACE reads with MiXCR anew, one entry per CDR3 protein. The sample holds under 400,000 distinct CDR3 sequences; over 25% are singletons and the top ten take less than 15%. The sequenced material came from PBMCs or a T cell subset sorted from them (not recorded which). The receptors derive from an adult woman who had mild COVID-19 (a few samples of this study predate the infection). Cell type and time point are not known.

J is TRBJ1-5 and V is TRBV2, with D unresolved. Trimming left V 2 bases short and J 4 bases short, with 9 bases between. Germline V gene sequence: CDR1 SNHLY, CDR2 FYNNEI. The length of the CDR3 is 14 residues. CDR3 DNA sequence: TGTGCCAGCAGTGAAAGCGACGGGAATCAGCCCCAGCATTTT. The encoded protein is CASSESDGNQPQHF.

This rearrangement joins TRBV18 to TRBJ1-1, with D perhaps matching TRBD1 (6 bases). V dropped 3 bases and J dropped 7 bases, with 12 bases sitting between them. Germline V lookup: CDR1 KGHSH, CDR2 LQKENI. This CDR3 comprises 13 residues. The CDR3 DNA sequence: TGTGCCAGCTCACCGGGGGCGACGCTTGAAGCTTTCTTT. Amino acids: CASSPGATLEAFF.

This clonotype was counted only a few times. J is TRBJ2-3 and V is TRBV7-6; 7 bases are shared with TRBD1. The CDR3 runs to 16 residues. Germline loops: CDR1 SGHVS, CDR2 FNYEAQ. Trimming cost V 4 bases and J 0 bases; bases outside gene matches: 7. CDR3 region: CASSSRWTGSTDTQYF. In DNA form, the CDR3 reads TGTGCCAGCAGCTCCCGATGGACAGGTAGCACAGATACGCAGTATTTT.

Of note for this clonotype: One junction end disagrees with the germline gene, perhaps due to a read error. The V gene is TRBV5-5, the J gene TRBJ1-3; no reliable D call. The V gene's germline CDR1 is SGHKS and CDR2 YYEKEE (reference sequence). The CDR3 loop spans 13 amino acids. The CDR3 DNA sequence: TGTGCCAGCAGCTCCGTGCCTGGAAACACCATATCTTTT. Translated: CASSSVPGNTISF. The whole variable domain, remainder taken from reference TRBV5-5 and TRBJ1-3, is DAGVTQSPTHLIKTRGQQVTLRCSPISGHKSVSWYQQVLGQGPQFIFQYYEKEERGRGNFPDRFSARQFPNYSSELNVNALLLGDSALYLCASSSVPGNTISFGEGSWLTVV.

This sequence joins TRBV19 and TRBJ1-1; TRBD1 matches 8 bases. V dropped 5 bases and J dropped 4; count of bases not matched to a gene: 9. The CDR3 is made up of 15 amino acids. Germline V gene data show CDR1 as LNHDA and CDR2 as SQIVND (reference sequence). DNA for the CDR3: TGTGCCAGTAGTCATCGGACAGGGCTTAGCACTGAAGCTTTCTTT. Translating gives CASSHRTGLSTEAFF.

The chain employs TRBV5-1 and TRBJ1-1; 7 positions match TRBD1. Germline V gives CDR1 SGHRS, CDR2 YFSETQ. J lost 10 bases, V lost 0 bases, and 9 bases had no gene match. CDR3 length: 14 amino acids. The chain's CDR3 is CASSLGTGAGGAFF. The CDR3 DNA is TGCGCCAGCAGCTTGGGAACAGGGGCCGGAGGAGCTTTCTTT.

The rearrangement joins TRBV4-1 to TRBJ2-1; D gene uncertain. Germline V lookup: CDR1 MGHRA, CDR2 YSYEKL. Trimming took 3 bases from V and 8 from J, leaving 8 bases between them. CDR3 length: 12 residues. In DNA form, the CDR3 reads TGCGCCAGCAGCCAGGAGTTGGATGAGCAGTTCTTC. Its translation: CASSQELDEQFF.

The V and J genes are TRBV4-1 and TRBJ1-1; D possibly corresponds to TRBD1 (5 bases). From germline, CDR1 is MGHRA and CDR2 YSYEKL. The V end was cut by 6 bases, the J end by 0 bases, with 14 bases between. This CDR3 contains 15 residues. CDR3 protein: CASSYRQYMNTEAFF. CDR3 in DNA: TGCGCCAGCAGTTACCGACAGTACATGAACACTGAAGCTTTCTTT.

This clonotype was observed a handful of times. V and J are TRBV29-1 and TRBJ2-1; 7 nucleotides align to TRBD2. The trim removed 4 bases at V and 8 bases at J, leaving 14 bases unmatched. Germline V gene data show CDR1 as SQVTM and CDR2 as ANQGSEA. CDR3 length: 15 amino acids. In DNA, the CDR3 is TGCAGCGTTGGTGTGGGGGAGGGCCCGCTGGATGAGCAGTTCTTC. Amino acids: CSVGVGEGPLDEQFF.

The sample holds a few counts of this clonotype. This chain joins TRBV29-1 and TRBJ2-1; 7 positions agree with TRBD2. The CDR3 loop spans 15 amino acids. Germline V gives CDR1 SQVTM, CDR2 ANQGSEA. The J segment lost 2 bases and the V segment lost 4 bases, leaving 8 bases of the junction unmatched. The CDR3 here is CSVVLAASPYNEQFF. CDR3 nucleotide sequence: TGCAGCGTTGTCCTAGCGGCAAGCCCCTACAATGAGCAGTTCTTC.

This clonotype occurred a few times. The V and J genes are TRBV3-1 and TRBJ2-4; D gene uncertain. The CDR3 spans 13 residues. CDR1 is LGHDT, CDR2 YNNKEL, per germline (reference sequence). The V end lost 0 bases, the J end lost 8 bases, and 8 bases lay between the germline ends. The CDR3 spells CASSQDKSYIQYF. The CDR3 DNA follows: TGTGCCAGCAGCCAAGATAAAAGCTACATTCAGTACTTC.

This clonotype occurred a few times. The genes are TRBV29-1 and TRBJ1-1, with D unresolved. Germline CDR1 SQVTM, CDR2 ANQGSEA. Trimming cost V 3 bases and J 6 bases, with 8 bases left between them. This CDR3 contains 11 residues. The CDR3 sequence: CSVEVVAEAFF. The CDR3 DNA reads TGCAGCGTTGAGGTTGTCGCTGAAGCTTTCTTT.

The chain employs TRBV29-1 and TRBJ2-3; D gene uncertain. CDR3 length: 13 residues. The germline CDR1 and CDR2 sequences are SQVTM and ANQGSEA. V was shortened by 0 bases and J by 4 bases, with 8 bases between the two germline ends. CDR3 sequence (DNA): TGCAGCGTTGAAGATCCGGCACCAGATACGCAGTATTTT. Translating it yields CSVEDPAPDTQYF.

This clonotype was counted only a few times. This chain links TRBV14 with TRBJ2-7; 8 bases match TRBD1. The germline V gene has CDR1 SGHDN and CDR2 FVKESK. Germline trimming cut 2 bases from V and 3 bases from J; bases unmatched to any gene: 3. This CDR3 is built from 14 residues. CDR3 amino acids: CASSQMDRVYEQYF. The CDR3 coding sequence is TGTGCCAGCAGCCAAATGGACAGGGTCTACGAGCAGTACTTC.

This clonotype turned up a few times. The V and J genes are TRBV5-1 and TRBJ2-1, with D unresolved. In germline, CDR1 is SGHRS, CDR2 YFSETQ. The CDR3 is 14 residues long. V lost 0 bases, J lost 6 bases, and 10 bases lay in between. The CDR3 reads CASSLERLGNEQFF. The DNA for the CDR3 is TGCGCCAGCAGCTTGGAACGGTTGGGCAATGAGCAGTTCTTC.

J is TRBJ2-5 and V is TRBV27; tentative D call: TRBD1 (5 bases). The CDR3 is 13 amino acids. The V end lost 0 bases, the J end lost 6 bases, and 8 bases lay between the germline ends. Germline loops: CDR1 MNHEY, CDR2 SMNVEV (reference sequence). CDR3 DNA sequence: TGTGCCAGCAGTTTATCGCCGGACAAGACCCAGTACTTC. Translating it yields CASSLSPDKTQYF.

This CDR3 reads CATSRETGGVYEQYF. CDR3 DNA: TGTGCCACCAGCAGAGAAACAGGGGGTGTCTACGAGCAGTACTTC. The V gene is TRBV15, the J gene TRBJ2-7; 8 positions match TRBD1. V shed 0 bases and J 3 bases; nucleotides not matched to a gene: 4. Germline lookup yields CDR1 LNHNV and CDR2 YYDKDF (reference sequence). The CDR3 runs to 15 residues.

In its sample, this clonotype was seen a few times. This chain connects TRBV5-5 to TRBJ1-1; 7 nucleotides align to TRBD1. The V gene's germline CDR1 is SGHKS and CDR2 YYEKEE (reference sequence). The trim removed 4 bases at V and 5 bases at J, leaving 5 bases unmatched. The CDR3 is 13 amino acids. The DNA of the CDR3 is TGTGCCAGCAGCGACAGGGCTTTGACTGAAGCTTTCTTT. It encodes CASSDRALTEAFF. The variable domain in full, with the rest retrieved from reference TRBV5-5 and TRBJ1-1, is DAGVTQSPTHLIKTRGQQVTLRCSPISGHKSVSWYQQVLGQGPQFIFQYYEKEERGRGNFPDRFSARQFPNYSSELNVNALLLGDSALYLCASSDRALTEAFFGQGTRLTVV.

The chain recombines TRBV12-3 or TRBV12-4 with TRBJ2-7, with TRBD2 matching 13 bases. The V and J ends lost 6 bases and 6 bases, in that order; junction bases with no gene match: 8. There are 15 residues in the CDR3. CDR3 region: CASSHGLAGVGEQYF. CDR3 coding DNA: TGTGCCAGCAGCCACGGACTAGCGGGAGTGGGCGAGCAGTACTTC.

This clonotype was picked up a small number of times. The chain employs TRBV20-1 and TRBJ2-7; 7 bases map to TRBD1. CDR1 is DFQATT, CDR2 SNEGSKA, per germline (reference sequence). This CDR3 contains 13 residues. Trimming at V came to 5 bases and at J to 0 bases, leaving 4 bases not matched to a gene. Here the CDR3 reads CSAHGTASYEQYF. CDR3 nucleotide sequence: TGCAGTGCTCACGGGACAGCCTCCTACGAGCAGTACTTC.

This clonotype occurred many times. The chain links TRBV10-3 to TRBJ2-7, with a weak D call TRBD2 (5 bases). The length of the CDR3 is 15 residues. V was clipped by 9 bases and J by 3 bases, with 21 bases between them. Germline lookup yields CDR1 ENHRY and CDR2 SYGVKD. CDR3 residues: CAIKDPREGNYEQYF. The CDR3 nucleotides read TGTGCCATAAAGGACCCCCGGGAAGGGAACTACGAGCAGTACTTC.

J is TRBJ1-2 and V is TRBV12-3 or TRBV12-4; D is unclear. The CDR3 loop spans 13 amino acids. Deletions cut 4 bases from V and 5 bases from J, with 11 bases between. The DNA for the CDR3 is TGTGCCAGCAGTTCGGCAGAGAGGTATGGCTACACCTTC. Its protein is CASSSAERYGYTF.

The chain carries TRBV29-1 and TRBJ2-5; D possibly matches TRBD1 or TRBD2 (5 bases each). The CDR3 is 11 residues long. Trimming removed 4 bases from V and 5 bases from J, with 8 bases in between. The germline V gene has CDR1 SQVTM and CDR2 ANQGSEA. This chain's CDR3 is CSVGEGETQYF. CDR3 nucleotide sequence: TGCAGCGTTGGAGAGGGGGAGACCCAGTACTTC.

This clonotype came up many times. The rearrangement joins TRBV4-2 to TRBJ2-3, with D possibly matching TRBD1 (8 bases). V gave up 1 base and J gave up 5 bases, with 16 bases separating them. This CDR3 is 16 amino acids long. Germline V lookup: CDR1 LGHNA, CDR2 YNFKEQ. CDR3 in DNA: TGTGCCAGCAGCCAAGGGGCACAGGGGGGGGAAGATACGCAGTATTTT. It is translated as CASSQGAQGGEDTQYF.

The genes are TRBV4-3 and TRBJ2-5; tentatively, D is TRBD2 (6 bases). The CDR3 is 12 residues long. V was cut by 4 bases and J by 7 bases, with 10 bases left in between. Germline lookup yields CDR1 LGHNA and CDR2 YSLEER. DNA of the CDR3: TGCGCCAGCAGCCGAGGTAGCGGGACCCAGTACTTC. Residues: CASSRGSGTQYF.